The 6 T cell receptor beta chains listed next were all sequenced from one sample in a study of T cells in localized non-small cell lung cancer. Sequenced by immunoSEQ multiplex PCR; TCRdb stores in-frame clones only, minus some. The sample lists some 55,000 clones; about four fifths were seen once. The sample in question was peripheral blood, obtained before any cancer treatment. The origin of the receptors is a female donor over 55 with stage II squamous cell lung carcinoma.

The chain recombines TRBV5-1 with TRBJ2-1; 11 bases match TRBD2. CDR3 length: 16 amino acids. CDR1 is SGHRS, CDR2 YFSETQ, per germline. With 0 bases clipped from V and 9 bases from J, the junction kept 8 bases outside the gene matches. The CDR3 nucleotides are TGCGCCAGCAGCTTGGCGGTAGCGGGGGGGCCTAGTGAGCAGTTCTTC. Translation gives CASSLAVAGGPSEQFF.

The chain couples TRBV19 to TRBJ1-6, with D maybe TRBD1 (5 bases). Between the trimmed V and J ends, which lost 5 bases and 10 bases, there was a span of 15 bases. The CDR3 is 14 amino acids. CDR1 and CDR2 (germline): LNHDA, SQIVND (reference sequence). The CDR3 reads CASSSQGTGSPLHF. In DNA, the CDR3 is TGTGCCAGTAGTTCCCAGGGAACGGGATCACCCCTCCACTTT. Full variable domain (rest looked up from reference TRBV19 and TRBJ1-6): DGGITQSPKYLFRKEGQNVTLSCEQNLNHDAMYWYRQDPGQGLRLIYYSQIVNDFQKGDIAEGYSVSREKKESFPLTVTSAQKNPTAFYLCASSSQGTGSPLHFGNGTRLTVT.

This rearrangement joins TRBV5-6 to TRBJ1-6, with 7 bases aligning to TRBD1. V lost 6 bases to trimming and J lost 10 bases; unmatched junction nucleotides: 16. This CDR3 comprises 16 residues. Germline-derived CDR1 and CDR2 are SGHDT and YYEEEE. CDR3: CASISSSGTVFSPLHF. The CDR3 nucleotides read TGTGCCAGCATCTCCTCCTCCGGGACAGTTTTCTCACCCCTCCACTTT.

The rearrangement uses TRBV5-4 and TRBJ2-3; the match to TRBD2 covers 8 bases. This CDR3 is built from 14 residues. V gave up 2 bases and J gave up 6 bases; unmatched junction bases: 5. CDR1 and CDR2 from the germline V gene are SGHNT and YYREEE (reference sequence). For the CDR3, the DNA is TGTGCCAGCAGCTTAAACGGGGGGGGTGATACGCAGTATTTT. Protein sequence: CASSLNGGGDTQYF.

The chain links TRBV21-1 to TRBJ2-7. TRBV21-1 is termed a pseudogene. This CDR3 contains 14 residues. The CDR3, as DNA: TGTGCCAGCAGCAAAGTAGGCCTATACTACGAGCAGTACTTC. Encoded protein: CASSKVGLYYEQYF.

The rearrangement links TRBV7-9 to TRBJ1-1; 9 positions match TRBD1. This CDR3 spans 18 amino acids. Germline CDR1 and CDR2: SEHNR and FQNEAQ (reference sequence). The V segment lost 3 bases and the J segment 0 bases; nucleotides outside the gene matches: 11. The CDR3 coding sequence is TGTGCCAGCAGCTTCGACAGGGGGTCCTCTACTTTGAACACTGAAGCTTTCTTT. Translated: CASSFDRGSSTLNTEAFF.